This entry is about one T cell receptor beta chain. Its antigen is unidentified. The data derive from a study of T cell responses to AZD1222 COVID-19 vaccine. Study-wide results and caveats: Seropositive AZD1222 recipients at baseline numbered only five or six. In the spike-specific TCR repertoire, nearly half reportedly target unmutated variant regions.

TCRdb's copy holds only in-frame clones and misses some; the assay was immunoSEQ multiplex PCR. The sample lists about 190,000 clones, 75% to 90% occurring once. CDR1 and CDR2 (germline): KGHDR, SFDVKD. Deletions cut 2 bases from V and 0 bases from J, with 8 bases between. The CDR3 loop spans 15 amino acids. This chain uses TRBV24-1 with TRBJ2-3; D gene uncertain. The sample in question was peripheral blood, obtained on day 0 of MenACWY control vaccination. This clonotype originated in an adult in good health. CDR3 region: CATSDSETSTDTQYF. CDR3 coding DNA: TGTGCCACCAGTGATTCGGAAACTAGCACAGATACGCAGTATTTT.